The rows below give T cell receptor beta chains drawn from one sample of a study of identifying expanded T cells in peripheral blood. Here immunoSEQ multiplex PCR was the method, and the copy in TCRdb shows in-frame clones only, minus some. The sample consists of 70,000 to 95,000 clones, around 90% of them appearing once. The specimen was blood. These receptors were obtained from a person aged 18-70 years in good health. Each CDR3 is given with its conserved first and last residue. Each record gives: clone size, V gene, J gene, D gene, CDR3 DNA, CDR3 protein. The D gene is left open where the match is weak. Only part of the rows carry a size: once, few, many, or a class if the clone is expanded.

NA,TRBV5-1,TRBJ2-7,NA,TGCGCCAGCAGCTCGGGTCGGGCGGGGGCAACCCTCTACGAGCAGTACTTC,CASSSGRAGATLYEQYF
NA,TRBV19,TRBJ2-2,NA,TGTGCCAGTAGTATAGGAGGGCTAGCGAACACCGGGGAGCTGTTTTTT,CASSIGGLANTGELFF
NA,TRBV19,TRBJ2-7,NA,TGTGCCAGTAGTATCCCAGGAGCCCACGAGCAGTACTTC,CASSIPGAHEQYF
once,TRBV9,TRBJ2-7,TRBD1,TGTGCCAGCAGCGGGCCCCCCGGGACAGGGAACTCCTACGAGCAGTACTTC,CASSGPPGTGNSYEQYF
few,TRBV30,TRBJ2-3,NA,TGTGCCTGGAGTAGCGACACACTTAGCACAGATACGCAGTATTTT,CAWSSDTLSTDTQYF
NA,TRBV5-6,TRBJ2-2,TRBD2,TGTGCCAGCAGCTTGGGTCTAGCGGAGGACACCGGGGAGCTGTTTTTT,CASSLGLAEDTGELFF
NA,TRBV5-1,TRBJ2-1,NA,TGCGCCAGCAGGGTATACGGAGTCTACAATGAGCAGTTCTTC,CASRVYGVYNEQFF
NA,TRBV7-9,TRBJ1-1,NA,TGTGCCAGCAGCAAGAGCTCCGGCACTGAAGCTTTCTTT,CASSKSSGTEAFF
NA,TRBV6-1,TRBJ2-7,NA,TGTGCCAGCAGTGATTTGAGGGGCTTTACCTACGAGCAGTACTTC,CASSDLRGFTYEQYF
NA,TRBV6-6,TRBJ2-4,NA,TGTGCCAGCAGTTACGAGGACAGCAAAAACATTCAGTACTTC,CASSYEDSKNIQYF
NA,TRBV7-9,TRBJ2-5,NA,TGTGCCAGCAGCCAGGGGACCCAGTACTTC,CASSQGTQYF
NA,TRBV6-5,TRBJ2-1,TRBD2,TGTGCCAGCAGTGGCCCGGCGGGAGGGTTCAATGAGCAGTTCTTC,CASSGPAGGFNEQFF
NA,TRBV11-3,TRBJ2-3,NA,TGTGCCAGCAGCCCCCCGGGCGGACCAAATACGCAGTATTTT,CASSPPGGPNTQYF
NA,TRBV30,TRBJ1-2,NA,TGTGCCTGGAGTGTAGGGCAGGGGTATGGCTACACCTTC,CAWSVGQGYGYTF
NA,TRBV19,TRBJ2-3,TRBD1,TGTGCCAGTAGGCAGCCCTCCGGGACAGGGGGTGATACGCAGTATTTT,CASRQPSGTGGDTQYF
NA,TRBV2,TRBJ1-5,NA,TGTGCCAGCAGTGACATCACGCTAGGCAATCAGCCCCAGCATTTT,CASSDITLGNQPQHF
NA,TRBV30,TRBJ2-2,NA,TGTGCCTGGAGTGTAAAGGGGCGTCCTGGGGAGCTGTTTTTT,CAWSVKGRPGELFF
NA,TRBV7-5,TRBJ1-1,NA,TGTGTCAGAAGCTTGAGACAGGGTGGTGGCACTGAAGCTTTCTTT,CVRSLRQGGGTEAFF
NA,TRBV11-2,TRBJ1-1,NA,TGTGCCAGCTCGAGGGGGGGGTTCGACACTGAAGCTTTCTTT,CASSRGGFDTEAFF
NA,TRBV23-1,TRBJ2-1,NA,TGCGCCAGCTATCCCGAAGGGTATGAGCAGTTCTTC,CASYPEGYEQFF
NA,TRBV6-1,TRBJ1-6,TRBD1,TGTGCCAGCGAGACAGGGGCCGACTCAAATTCACCCCTCCACTTT,CASETGADSNSPLHF
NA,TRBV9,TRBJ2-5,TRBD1,TGTGCCAGCAGCGTAGCTCAAGGGGGCACGGAGACCCAGTACTTC,CASSVAQGGTETQYF
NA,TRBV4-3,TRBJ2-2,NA,TGCGCCAGCAGCCAAGAGGCAGCGAACACCGGGGAGCTGTTTTTT,CASSQEAANTGELFF
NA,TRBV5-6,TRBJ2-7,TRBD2,TGTGCCAGCAGCTCGGGCCTAGCGGGAGGGCTCTACGAGCAGTACTTC,CASSSGLAGGLYEQYF
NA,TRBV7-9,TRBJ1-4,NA,TGTGCCAGCAGCCGGGGCCGGGAATCCGAAAAACTGTTTTTT,CASSRGRESEKLFF
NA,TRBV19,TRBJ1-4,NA,TGTGCCAGTAGTACGCTGCCGGGGCTTAATGAAAAACTGTTTTTT,CASSTLPGLNEKLFF
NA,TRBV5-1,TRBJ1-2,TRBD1,TGCGCCAGCAGCCCCCGGACAGGGTCGGGAGCTAACTATGGCTACACCTTC,CASSPRTGSGANYGYTF
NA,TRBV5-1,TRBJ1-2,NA,TGCGCCAGCAGCCCCTCGGGACCGCGGGAGGGGGGCTACACCTTC,CASSPSGPREGGYTF
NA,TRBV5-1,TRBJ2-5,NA,TGCGCCAGCAATCCGAACAGGGAGACCCAGTACTTC,CASNPNRETQYF
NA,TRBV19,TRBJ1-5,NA,TGTGCCACACCCCAGGGGTATAGCAATCAGCCCCAGCATTTT,CATPQGYSNQPQHF
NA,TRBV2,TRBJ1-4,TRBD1,TGTGCCAGCAGCCAAACCGGGACAGGAGAAGGGAGTCGCCAAAAACTGTTTTTT,CASSQTGTGEGSRQKLFF
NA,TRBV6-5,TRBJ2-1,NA,TGTGCCAGCATCTCACAGGGCAGTGAGCAGTTCTTC,CASISQGSEQFF
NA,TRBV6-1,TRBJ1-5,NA,TGTGCCAGCAGTGAAGCGCCTGGTAATGGACAGCCCCAGCATTTT,CASSEAPGNGQPQHF
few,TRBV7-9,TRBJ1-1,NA,TGTGCCAGCAGCTTAAGCCAGTACACTGAAGCTTTCTTT,CASSLSQYTEAFF
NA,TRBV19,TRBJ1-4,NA,TGTGCCAGTAGCCAACCGGGACCCCGTGGTGAAAAACTGTTTTTT,CASSQPGPRGEKLFF
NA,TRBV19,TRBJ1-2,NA,TGTGCCAGTAGTATAGAATGGGGAGGTTCGGGGGCGGATATACTGGACTATGGCTACACCTTC,CASSIEWGGSGADILDYGYTF
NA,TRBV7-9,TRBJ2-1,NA,TGTGCCAGCAGCTTTCCCTCGGGGGAGCAGTTCTTC,CASSFPSGEQFF
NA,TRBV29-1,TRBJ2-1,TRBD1,TGCAGCGCCCGGGACAGGGGTTACAATGAGCAGTTCTTC,CSARDRGYNEQFF
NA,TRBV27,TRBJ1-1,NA,TGTGCCAGCAGTTTACACTCCTCGGGGACTGAAGCTTTCTTT,CASSLHSSGTEAFF
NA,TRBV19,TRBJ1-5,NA,TGTGCCAGTAGTATCAGTCACTATAGCAATCAGCCCCAGCATTTT,CASSISHYSNQPQHF
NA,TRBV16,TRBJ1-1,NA,TGTGCCAGCAGCCAATCGAACGTTCGTGACAGTGAAGCTTTCTTT,CASSQSNVRDSEAFF